This T cell receptor (beta chain) was retrieved from a study of cytomegalovirus exposure and HLA in healthy donors (dated by TCRdb to 2016 to 2017). As for the study more broadly: An earlier analysis of several hundred of the donors reported 250 to 300 Gb of sequence data and 117 million unique TCR beta sequences from 150 million to 200 million T cells. Typing coverage varied by locus: roughly 620-630 donors for A, B, C, DRB1 and DQB1; under 550 for DQA1; 600 to 610 for DPA1; roughly 450 for DPB1. In addition to the first cohort of 650 to 750 subjects, a separate validation cohort of approximately 130 different subjects was used. To predict cytomegalovirus infection status, the study combined high-throughput TCR immunosequencing, statistical association of individual TCRs with disease status, and machine learning. The later analysis used no new phenotypic data to find candidate immune exposures, relying instead on TCR beta sequences and their occurrence across donors. In a later genetic analysis, genome-wide SNP genotypes for 398 of the 666 donors were used, and that subset was treated as a discovery cohort. An early release that covered roughly 600 HLA-typed donors contained 300 to 350 gigabases of sequencing data and 65 million to 100 million unique TCR sequences. An earlier analysis of a few hundred of the donors applied high-throughput TCR beta sequencing to assess whether each TCR beta V gene segment acted as functional or pseudogenic. Among some 400 genotyped donors of the cohort, an average of 235,054 unique TCR beta nucleotide sequences were sequenced per donor, around 18% of them non-productive. The study aimed to test whether cataloging public T cell receptors could reveal signatures of past pathogen exposure. The genetic ancestry cluster associated with self-reported Caucasian donors included 81% of the roughly 400 genotyped donors. Using immunosequencing, the study profiled T cell repertoires from fewer than 700 subjects and related those repertoires to cytomegalovirus serostatus. Four or five DR-DQ haplotypes were handled as single units for association and clustering because linkage in the cohort was strong. A later analysis re-analyzed previously published TCR beta repertoires from 650 to 800 donors and added high-resolution HLA genotyping to study TCR occurrence patterns. Every repertoire in the discovery cohort had been generated on one and the same sequencing platform. Both class I and class II loci were covered by HLA typing, at four-digit resolution. Alongside the repertoire data, information on donor age, sex, ethnicity and CMV serostatus was compiled.

General study outcomes and caveats: A cluster of highly shared sequence variants was judged likely to represent a technical artifact of the sequencing pipeline. A later analysis associated roughly 17,000 TCR beta sequences with specific HLA alleles at a false discovery rate of 0.05. Linkage disequilibrium might explain the correlated functional status among segregating V segments, but an unknown experimental factor could not be ruled out. The classifier was reported to diagnose cytomegalovirus status with high specificity and sensitivity in both the original and validation cohorts. V-gene and J-gene trimming of TCR beta chains was associated with a missense DCLRE1C variant in a later genetic analysis, and the association was replicated in an independent cohort. Compared with the approximately 670-donor mean, donors in an Asian-associated ancestry cluster had fewer N-insertions in productive TCRs, according to a later genetic analysis. In a later analysis, TCR association rates were found to vary across HLA loci, with the most associated TCRs seen for DRB1 alleles and the fewest for HLA-C alleles. The study listed approximately 160 TCR beta chains as associated with cytomegalovirus. The earlier analysis of approximately 590 of the donors excluded 15 to 20 rarely observed V segments, including chromosome 9 orphons, because counts were too low. In a later analysis, HLA-associated TCR beta chains showed more clonal expansion and lower generation probabilities than non-associated chains that were equally common. When HLA alleles, especially DR and DQ, strongly co-occurred, TCR associations were difficult to assign to individual alleles. In a later analysis, most CMV-associated TCR beta chains were found to appear HLA-restricted, with HLA associations seemingly driven largely by CMV exposure. Most TCR sequences were seen in very few donors, while some public TCRs were found in many individuals. The 87-base-pair reads could not distinguish some IMGT-functional V segments, including TRBV6-2 and TRBV6-3, so those segments were excluded. Immune exposure information for the cohort was limited to CMV serostatus. Sequencing depth was assumed to be roughly uniform across donors in the presence/absence analyses, though that assumption may not hold. A further reported finding was that TCR beta sequences accurately predicted the HLA-A and HLA-B alleles for most subjects in the first cohort. Because HLA typing was missing for some donors at each locus, association tests included only the typed subset. An earlier analysis of some 560 of the donors showed that most TCR beta V segments appeared in productive rearrangements either about 87% or about 30% of the time, which broadly matched IMGT annotations. It was suggested by the authors that the approach could potentially be generalized to other disease states and immunological phenotypes. In a later analysis, several top co-occurrence clusters were reported to appear linked to parvovirus B19, influenza, CMV and Epstein-Barr virus. Three of the identified cytomegalovirus-associated TCR beta chains were confirmed in vitro to be specific for cytomegalovirus antigens. In this cohort, only TCR beta chains were sequenced, and detectable features were limited by the absence of alpha or paired-chain data.

Libraries came from the immunoSEQ multiplex PCR assay. For the multiplex PCR, a mixture combining 60 forward primers for TCR Vbeta segments and 13 reverse primers for TCR Jbeta segments was used. A multiplex PCR assay on genomic DNA amplified the CDR3 region of rearranged TCR beta genes. The amplified TCR beta libraries were sequenced on the Illumina HiSeq System as 87-base-pair reads. As for how the authors treated the data: A later analysis counted 65 million to 90 million unique TCR beta chains across the 500 to 850 repertoires, and roughly 10 million of these chains were shared by at least two donors. A nearest-neighbor algorithm error-corrected the raw reads and collapsed the reads into unique sequences, merging closely related sequences to remove PCR and sequencing errors. To assign V, D and J gene segments, CDR3 sequences were aligned to IMGT reference sequences. For a sequence to be retained, a match of at least six nucleotides was required to both a V gene segment and a J gene segment. A rearrangement was called productive if the CDR3 had no stop codons and remained in frame with V and J, and every other rearrangement was called non-productive. Following IMGT convention, CDR3 was defined as the stretch from the second conserved V-encoded cysteine to the conserved J-encoded phenylalanine. Sequences without an unambiguous match to a single V gene segment were excluded from the earlier analysis of 450 to 650 of the donors. In an earlier analysis of approximately 590 of the donors, V segments were called functional above 56.7% productive rearrangements and were called segregating when the between-donor standard deviation exceeded 5%. To diagnose cytomegalovirus status from the catalog of TCR beta chain sequences, a statistical classification framework was built. In a later analysis, TCR nucleotide sequences were compared against IMGT/GENE-DB human TR gene sequences so that V and J genes could be assigned. Using the TCRdist pipeline, a later analysis assigned CDR3 sequences along with most-parsimonious VDJ recombination scenarios. In a later analysis, each TCR beta chain was defined by its CDR3 amino acid sequence together with its V-gene family, and reads lacking a unique V-gene family were excluded. A later analysis removed roughly 590 highly shared, low-generation-probability nucleotide sequences to deal with suspected cross-contamination and a sequencing artifact. A later analysis calculated a clonal expansion index for each public chain from normalized within-repertoire ranks of inferred template counts. In a later analysis, generation probabilities were computed with a VDJ recombination model fitted to out-of-frame rearrangements, and the resulting probabilities were checked against IGoR. Hypergeometric tests were used in a later analysis to score TCR-TCR, TCR-HLA and TCR-CMV co-occurrence, with a repertoire-size bias correction applied to the TCR pairs. False discovery rates were estimated in a later analysis by permuting HLA or CMV assignments 20 times. In a later analysis, co-occurring TCRs were grouped using DBSCAN, and TCRdist sequence similarity was added for clustering within HLA-allele-positive subsets. Repertoires with fewer than 30,000 or more than 120,000 public chains were left out of co-occurrence clustering, as were a few repertoires with anomalous nucleotide sharing. Drawn from immuneACCESS, this table holds only the in-frame rearrangements with V and J called that TCRdb kept. Clones are partly lost; checked studies trace under half to an unresolved V gene and leave the rest unexplained. That table furnishes V, J and clone size, whereas the DNA furnished D and trimming. Within this sample are some 120,000 clones, with about 79% of them counted one time only. 2.5% to 3% of the sample rests with the top ten.

From the cysteine up to the phenylalanine, the CDR3 has a length of 11 residues. The DNA shown is the 33-base CDR3, in frame from base 1. CDR1 GTSNPN and CDR2 SVGIG are derived from the germline V gene (reference sequence). V and J lose 0 bases and 6 bases, and a span of 6 bases separates them. Remarks on this clone: Its target antigen remains unknown. Within one base of it there is no much larger clone, and no base qualities were kept.

The cohort consisted of 600 to 700 healthy bone marrow donors. At the time of sampling, all cohort members were nominally healthy, though unrecorded immune exposures were likely present. The donor was CMV seropositive and was included in the group of approximately 310 seropositive cohort members. Every donor gave a peripheral blood sample, and the peripheral blood mononuclear cells from that sample were used for TCR beta sequencing. Genomic DNA extraction from the blood cell samples was performed with the Qiagen DNeasy Blood Extraction Kit. The sequence joins TRBV30 to TRBJ2-7; no D gene call is confident. The clonotype originates from a woman younger than 35 in good health and CMV-seropositive. Input material: PBMCs. The CDR3 sequence is CAWSVAGEQYF. The DNA reads as follows: TGTGCCTGGAGTGTGGCAGGCGAGCAGTACTTC.